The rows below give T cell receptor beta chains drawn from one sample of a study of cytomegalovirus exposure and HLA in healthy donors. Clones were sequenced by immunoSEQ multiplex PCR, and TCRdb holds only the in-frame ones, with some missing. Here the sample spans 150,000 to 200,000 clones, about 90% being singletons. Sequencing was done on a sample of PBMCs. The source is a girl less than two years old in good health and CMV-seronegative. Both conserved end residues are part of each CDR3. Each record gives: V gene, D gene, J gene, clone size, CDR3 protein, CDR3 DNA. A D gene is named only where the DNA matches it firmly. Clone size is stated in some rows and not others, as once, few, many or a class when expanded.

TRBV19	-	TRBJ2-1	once	CASSLSRAGPYNEQFF	TGTGCCAGTAGTTTAAGCCGAGCGGGCCCCTACAATGAGCAGTTCTTC
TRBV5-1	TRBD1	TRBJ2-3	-	CASSQRTGRDTQYF	TGCGCCAGCAGCCAACGGACAGGGAGAGATACGCAGTATTTT
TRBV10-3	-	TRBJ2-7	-	CAIGAQYEQYF	TGTGCCATCGGGGCCCAATACGAGCAGTACTTC
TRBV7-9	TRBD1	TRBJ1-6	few	CASTAGQVNSPLHF	TGTGCCAGCACCGCGGGACAGGTGAATTCACCCCTCCACTTT
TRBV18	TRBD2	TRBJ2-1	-	CASSKAGVEQFF	TGTGCCAGCTCAAAAGCGGGAGTTGAGCAGTTCTTC
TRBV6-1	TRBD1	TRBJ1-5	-	CASKDRGWDQPQHF	TGTGCCAGCAAAGACAGGGGGTGGGATCAGCCCCAGCATTTT
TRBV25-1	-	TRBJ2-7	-	CASRQGYEQYF	TGTGCCAGCAGACAGGGCTACGAGCAGTACTTC
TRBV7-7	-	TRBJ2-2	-	CASSPLGGPGELFF	TGTGCTAGCAGCCCCCTGGGGGGGCCCGGGGAGCTGTTTTTT
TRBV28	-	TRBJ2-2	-	CASSFTAGGTGELFF	TGTGCCAGCAGTTTCACCGCAGGAGGAACCGGGGAGCTGTTTTTT
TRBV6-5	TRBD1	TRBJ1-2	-	CASSYGSGRGIGYTF	TGTGCCAGCAGTTACGGGTCGGGCAGGGGGATTGGCTACACCTTC
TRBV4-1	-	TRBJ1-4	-	CASSQVDSHQVSEKLFF	TGCGCCAGCAGCCAAGTTGACAGCCACCAGGTTAGTGAAAAACTGTTTTTT
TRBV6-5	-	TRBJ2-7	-	CASSYWGRGYEQYF	TGTGCCAGCAGTTACTGGGGCAGGGGCTACGAGCAGTACTTC
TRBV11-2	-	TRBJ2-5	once	CASSLDSSGQETQYF	TGTGCCAGCAGCTTAGATTCGTCGGGTCAAGAGACCCAGTACTTC
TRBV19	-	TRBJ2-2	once	CASSLRLNTGELFF	TGTGCCAGTAGTTTGAGGTTGAACACCGGGGAGCTGTTTTTT
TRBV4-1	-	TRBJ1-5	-	CASSQVSRNQPQHF	TGCGCCAGCAGCCAAGTGAGTCGCAATCAGCCCCAGCATTTT
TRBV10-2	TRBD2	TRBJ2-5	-	CASSAVRTSGGRAQYF	TGCGCCAGCAGCGCAGTCAGAACTAGCGGGGGAAGGGCCCAGTACTTC
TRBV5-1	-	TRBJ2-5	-	CASRASETQYF	TGCGCCAGCAGAGCGTCCGAGACCCAGTACTTC
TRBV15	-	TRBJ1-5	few	CATRLGLLRESDQPQHF	TGTGCCACCAGGTTGGGCCTCTTGAGGGAATCGGATCAGCCCCAGCATTTT
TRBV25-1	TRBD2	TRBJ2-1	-	CASSEVAGAIYNEQFF	TGTGCCAGCAGTGAAGTGGCGGGAGCTATCTACAATGAGCAGTTCTTC
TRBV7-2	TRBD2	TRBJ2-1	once	CASSLVGLAGGHLDEQFF	TGTGCCAGCAGCTTAGTCGGACTAGCGGGAGGGCATTTGGATGAGCAGTTCTTC
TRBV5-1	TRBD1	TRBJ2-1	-	CASSLTGDTYNEQFF	TGCGCCAGCAGCTTAACAGGGGACACCTACAATGAGCAGTTCTTC
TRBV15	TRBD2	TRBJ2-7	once	CATSRPGLVYEQYF	TGTGCCACCAGCAGACCGGGACTAGTCTACGAGCAGTACTTC
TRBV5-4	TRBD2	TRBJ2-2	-	CASSSELAANTGELFF	TGTGCCAGCAGCTCTGAACTAGCGGCGAACACCGGGGAGCTGTTTTTT
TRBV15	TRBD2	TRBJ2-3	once	CATSRVGSSGRDTQYF	TGTGCCACCAGCAGAGTAGGGTCTAGCGGTAGGGATACGCAGTATTTT